One sample yielded the 19 T cell receptor beta chains listed below, sequenced in a study of cytomegalovirus exposure and HLA in healthy donors. Sequencing used immunoSEQ multiplex PCR; TCRdb keeps in-frame clones, though not all of them. The repertoire holds under 100,000 clones, with 95% to 97% as singletons. Sequencing used PBMCs. These receptors were collected from a man aged 18 to 29 in good health and CMV-seronegative.

This chain joins TRBV19 and TRBJ1-2; TRBD1 is a possible D gene (5 bases). Germline assignment: CDR1 LNHDA and CDR2 SQIVND (reference sequence). V was pared by 8 bases and J by 8 bases, with 15 bases between. This CDR3 comprises 12 residues. The CDR3 region has the DNA TGTGCCAGTCGCCCGGGACTCGGGGGCTACACCTTC. This gives the protein CASRPGLGGYTF. Full variable domain (missing parts from reference TRBV19 and TRBJ1-2): DGGITQSPKYLFRKEGQNVTLSCEQNLNHDAMYWYRQDPGQGLRLIYYSQIVNDFQKGDIAEGYSVSREKKESFPLTVTSAQKNPTAFYLCASRPGLGGYTFGSGTRLTVV.

The V call is TRBV10-2, the J call TRBJ2-7; D might be TRBD2 (5 bases). The CDR3 spans 14 residues. The ends were cut back, 3 bases at V and 3 bases at J, with 12 bases in the middle. Germline assignment: CDR1 WSHSY and CDR2 SAAADI. CDR3 loop: CASSEADGLYEQYV. The CDR3, as DNA: TGCGCCAGCAGTGAAGCGGATGGACTCTACGAGCAGTACGTC.

V usage is TRBV9 and J usage is TRBJ1-1; D gene ambiguous. CDR3 length: 13 residues. CDR1 and CDR2 from the germline V gene are SGDLS and YYNGEE. V was pared by 2 bases and J by 5 bases, with 10 bases between. CDR3 DNA sequence: TGTGCCAGCAGCGTTATTGCGGGGACTGAAGCTTTCTTT. Translating it yields CASSVIAGTEAFF. The whole variable domain, filled in from reference TRBV9 and TRBJ1-1, reads DSGVTQTPKHLITATGQRVTLRCSPRSGDLSVYWYQQSLDQGLQFLIQYYNGEERAKGNILERFSAQQFPDLHSELNLSSLELGDSALYFCASSVIAGTEAFFGQGTRLTVV.

This sequence joins TRBV28 and TRBJ1-2; a weak D match, TRBD1 (6 bases). CDR1 is MDHEN and CDR2 is SYDVKM in the germline V gene. This CDR3 comprises 14 residues. Trimming stripped 6 bases from V and 6 bases from J, with 17 bases between. CDR3 amino acids: CASSTLGAGDGYTF. In DNA, the CDR3 is TGTGCCAGCAGCACGTTAGGCGCAGGGGATGGCTACACCTTC.

The chain carries TRBV27 and TRBJ1-2; 8 bases are a match to TRBD1. CDR1 MNHEY and CDR2 SMNVEV come from the germline V gene (reference sequence). The ends lost 3 bases at V and 8 bases at J; junction bases unmatched: 8. This CDR3 region has 14 residues. CDR3 residues: CASSFSDRGSGYTF. CDR3 nucleotides: TGTGCCAGCAGTTTCTCAGACAGGGGATCGGGCTACACCTTC.

DNA of the CDR3: TGTGCCAGCAGTGAAGCAGGGTGGACCACTGAAGCTTTCTTT. Translated, it gives CASSEAGWTTEAFF. The chain links TRBV25-1 to TRBJ1-1; the D gene is possibly TRBD1 (5 bases). The CDR3 covers 14 residues. Germline V gene lookup returns CDR1 MGHDK and CDR2 SYGVNS. V was pared by 2 bases and J by 4 bases, with 11 bases between.

The CDR3 region has the DNA TGTGCCAGCAGCGGCAGGGGGTTCATCCAAGAGACCCAGTACTTC. Residues: CASSGRGFIQETQYF. The genes are TRBV5-6 and TRBJ2-5, with 7 bases lining up with TRBD1. Germline CDR1 is SGHDT and CDR2 is YYEEEE. V shed 4 bases, J shed 1 base, and the junction held 7 bases outside the gene matches. The CDR3 contains 15 residues.

The chain is built from TRBV6-4 and TRBJ2-7; possibly TRBD2 for D (5 bases). This CDR3 is 14 amino acids long. The V gene lost 2 bases and the J gene lost 3 bases, with 11 bases spanning the gap. Per the germline V gene, CDR1 is MRHNA and CDR2 is SNTAGT. The CDR3 nucleotides are TGTGCCAGCAGTGACCTCCGGGGTTGCTACGAGCAGTACGTC. Its protein product is CASSDLRGCYEQYV.

CDR3 in DNA: TGCGCCAGCAGCCAAGTCGCGGACAATGAGCAGTTCTTC. Its protein is CASSQVADNEQFF. The chain is built from TRBV4-1 and TRBJ2-1; D not certain. The CDR3 is 13 residues long. Germline V gene sequence: CDR1 MGHRA, CDR2 YSYEKL. Trimming removed 1 base at V and 5 bases at J, with 6 bases between.

The chain carries TRBV6-1 and TRBJ2-3; 9 nucleotides line up with TRBD2. V trimming: 6 bases; J trimming: 6 bases; junction bases outside the gene matches: 7. This CDR3 is 14 amino acids long. Germline CDR1 is MNHNS and CDR2 is SASEGT. The CDR3 loop reads CASRGGLASDTQYF. CDR3 bases: TGTGCCAGCAGGGGGGGACTAGCATCGGATACGCAGTATTTT.

The V call is TRBV25-1, the J call TRBJ2-4, with D possibly TRBD1 on 6 matching bases. In germline, CDR1 is MGHDK, CDR2 SYGVNS. Trimming pared 2 bases from V and 1 base from J, leaving 12 bases between. The CDR3 spans 16 residues. This chain's CDR3 is CASSEQGWGAKNIQYF. DNA of the CDR3: TGTGCCAGCAGTGAACAGGGGTGGGGGGCCAAAAACATTCAGTACTTC.

The DNA of the CDR3 is TGTGCCAGCAGCCCACACAGGGGAAACACCATATATTTT. Translated: CASSPHRGNTIYF. The gene calls are TRBV11-3 and TRBJ1-3, with D tentatively TRBD1 (5 bases). V was trimmed by 5 bases and J by 4 bases, leaving 9 bases between them. In germline, CDR1 is SGHNT, CDR2 YENEEA. The CDR3 consists of 13 residues.

This clone occurred once. This rearrangement joins TRBV10-3 to TRBJ1-5, with 9 bases fitting TRBD1. Looked up from germline, CDR1 is ENHRY and CDR2 is SYGVKD. This CDR3 has 14 residues. After removal of 6 bases from V and 6 bases from J, the junction contained 6 bases not matched to a gene. The CDR3 bases are TGTGCCATCAGCGAGGACAGGGGAGGTCAGCCCCAGCATTTT. As protein: CAISEDRGGQPQHF.

This sequence joins TRBV6-6 and TRBJ2-2, with D hard to call. The ends were cut back, 6 bases at V and 6 bases at J, with 17 bases in the middle. Germline V gene sequence: CDR1 MNHNY, CDR2 SVGAGI (reference sequence). This CDR3 has 15 residues. CDR3 sequence (DNA): TGTGCCAGCAGCCTGCTAGGATCATTAGCCGGGGAGCTGTTTTTT. Its protein product is CASSLLGSLAGELFF.

This rearrangement joins TRBV5-1 to TRBJ1-2; 9 nucleotides line up with TRBD1. The CDR3 is made up of 16 amino acids. Germline CDR1 and CDR2: SGHRS and YFSETQ. The V segment lost 4 bases and the J segment 4 bases; nucleotides outside the gene matches: 11. CDR3 region: CASSMNPGQGGYGYTF. The DNA of the CDR3 is TGCGCCAGCAGCATGAATCCGGGACAGGGAGGCTATGGCTACACCTTC.

The rearrangement links TRBV2 to TRBJ1-5; 8 bases agree with TRBD1. Germline V gene lookup returns CDR1 SNHLY and CDR2 FYNNEI. The CDR3 has 17 amino acids. V trimming: 2 bases; J trimming: 6 bases; junction bases outside the gene matches: 12. The DNA for the CDR3 is TGTGCCAGCAGTGAAATCAGCCGGACAGGGTTGGGTCAGCCCCAGCATTTT. Its protein is CASSEISRTGLGQPQHF.

The chain combines TRBV6-5 with TRBJ2-7, with 8 bases lining up with TRBD1. This CDR3 is 14 amino acids long. CDR1 and CDR2 from the germline V gene are MNHEY and SVGAGI. The junction had 5 bases not matched to a gene; V was cut back by 5 bases and J by 2 bases. The CDR3 sequence: CASSRGTGAYEQYF. CDR3 DNA sequence: TGTGCCAGCAGTAGGGGGACAGGAGCCTACGAGCAGTACTTC.

This clone showed up just once. This sequence joins TRBV9 and TRBJ1-5; perhaps TRBD1 as D (5 bases). The CDR3 consists of 14 residues. Germline assignment: CDR1 SGDLS and CDR2 YYNGEE. Trimming stripped 0 bases from V and 3 bases from J, with 7 bases between. The CDR3 DNA follows: TGTGCCAGCAGCGTAGGCAGGGACAATCAGCCCCAGCATTTT. This gives the protein CASSVGRDNQPQHF.

The chain links TRBV27 to TRBJ2-7, with 7 bases matching TRBD1. Unmatched junction bases numbered 5, after V lost 4 bases and J lost 2 bases. The CDR3 is made up of 14 amino acids. Germline CDR1 reads MNHEY; CDR2 reads SMNVEV (reference sequence). The CDR3 bases are TGTGCCAGCAGTTACCAGGGGGAGACCTACGAGCAGTACTTC. The encoded protein is CASSYQGETYEQYF.